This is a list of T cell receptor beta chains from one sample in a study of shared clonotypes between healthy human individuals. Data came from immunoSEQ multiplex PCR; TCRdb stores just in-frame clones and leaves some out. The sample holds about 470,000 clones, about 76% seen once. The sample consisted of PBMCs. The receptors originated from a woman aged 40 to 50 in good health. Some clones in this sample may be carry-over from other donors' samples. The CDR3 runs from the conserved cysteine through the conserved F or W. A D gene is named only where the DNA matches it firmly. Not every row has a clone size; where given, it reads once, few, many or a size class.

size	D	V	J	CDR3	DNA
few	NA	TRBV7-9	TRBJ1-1	CASSAQGVQTEAFF	TGTGCCAGCAGCGCTCAGGGAGTCCAGACTGAAGCTTTCTTT
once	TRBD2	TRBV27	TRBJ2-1	CASSLSFFSRLAGDGNEQFF	TGTGCCAGCAGTTTATCCTTTTTCAGTAGACTAGCGGGAGATGGGAATGAGCAGTTCTTC
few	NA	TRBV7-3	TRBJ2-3	CASSLRRAASTDTQYF	TGTGCCAGCAGCTTACGGAGGGCAGCTAGCACAGATACGCAGTATTTT
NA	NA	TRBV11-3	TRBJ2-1	CASSTHGWGDEQFF	TGTGCCAGCAGCACTCACGGATGGGGGGATGAGCAGTTCTTC
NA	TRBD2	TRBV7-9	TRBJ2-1	CASSPRLAGSYNEQFF	TGTGCCAGCAGCCCGAGACTAGCGGGATCCTACAATGAGCAGTTCTTC
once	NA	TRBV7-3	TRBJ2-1	CASSLTSYNEQFF	TGTGCCAGCAGCTTAACCTCGTACAATGAGCAGTTCTTC
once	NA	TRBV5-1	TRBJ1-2	CASSFTGSGYTF	TGCGCCAGCAGTTTTACAGGGTCTGGCTACACCTTC
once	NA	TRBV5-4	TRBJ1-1	CASSLGARGGAFF	TGTGCCAGCAGCTTGGGGGCCCGGGGGGGAGCTTTCTTT
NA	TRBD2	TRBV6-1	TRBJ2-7	CASSEVREGDYEQYF	TGTGCCAGCAGTGAAGTGCGGGAGGGAGACTACGAGCAGTACTTC
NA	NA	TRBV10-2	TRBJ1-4	CASSSRGREKLFF	TGCGCCAGCAGCTCCCGGGGTAGGGAAAAACTGTTTTTT
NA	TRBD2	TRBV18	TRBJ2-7	CASSPSELAGVYEQYF	TGTGCCAGCTCACCATCTGAGCTAGCGGGCGTCTACGAGCAGTACTTC
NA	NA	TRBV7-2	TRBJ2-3	CASSFTQGLLDTQYF	TGTGCCAGCAGCTTCACACAGGGTTTGTTAGATACACAGTATTTT
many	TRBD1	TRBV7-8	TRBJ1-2	CASSLVGQGDGYTF	TGTGCCAGCAGCTTAGTAGGACAGGGGGATGGCTACACCTTC
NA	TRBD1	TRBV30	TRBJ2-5	CAWHGQVQETQYF	TGTGCCTGGCATGGACAGGTTCAAGAGACCCAGTACTTC
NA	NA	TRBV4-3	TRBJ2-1	CASSQVASSYNEQFF	TGCGCCAGCAGCCAAGTGGCCAGCTCCTACAATGAGCAGTTCTTC
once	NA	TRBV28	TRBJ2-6	CASSLWGSGANVLTF	TGTGCCAGCAGTTTATGGGGTTCTGGGGCCAACGTCCTGACTTTC
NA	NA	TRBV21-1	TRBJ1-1	CASNWGADTEAFF	TGTGCCAGCAATTGGGGGGCGGACACTGAAGCTTTCTTT
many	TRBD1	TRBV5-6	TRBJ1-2	CASSWDGQGTNYGYTF	TGTGCCAGCAGCTGGGATGGACAGGGGACAAACTATGGCTACACCTTC
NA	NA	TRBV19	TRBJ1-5	CASSIAPGARYNQPQHF	TGTGCCAGTAGTATAGCCCCGGGGGCCAGATACAATCAGCCCCAGCATTTT
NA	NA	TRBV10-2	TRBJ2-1	CASKETVRSYNEQFF	TGCGCCAGCAAGGAAACAGTTCGCTCCTACAATGAGCAGTTCTTC
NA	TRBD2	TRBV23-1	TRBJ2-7	CASSQAPRGSGGLEQYF	TGCGCCAGCAGTCAAGCCCCCCGGGGTAGCGGGGGACTCGAGCAGTACTTC
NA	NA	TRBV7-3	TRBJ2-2	CASSLRQGDTGELFF	TGTGCCAGCAGCTTACGGCAGGGTGACACCGGGGAGCTGTTTTTT
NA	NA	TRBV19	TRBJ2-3	CASSPRDGGTDTQYF	TGTGCCAGTAGTCCCCGGGACGGAGGCACAGATACGCAGTATTTT
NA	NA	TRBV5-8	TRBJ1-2	CASSFQGQQKNYGYTF	TGTGCCAGCAGCTTTCAAGGACAACAAAAGAACTATGGCTACACCTTC
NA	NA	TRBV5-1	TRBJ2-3	CASSLVGSGGTDTQYF	TGCGCCAGCAGCTTGGTGGGAAGCGGAGGCACAGATACGCAGTATTTT
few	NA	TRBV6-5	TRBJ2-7	CASSPGGYEQYF	TGTGCCAGCAGCCCCGGGGGCTACGAGCAGTACTTC
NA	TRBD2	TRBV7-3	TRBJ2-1	CASSLGRKIAGGSYNEQFF	TGTGCCAGCAGCTTAGGGAGGAAAATAGCGGGGGGATCCTACAATGAGCAGTTCTTC
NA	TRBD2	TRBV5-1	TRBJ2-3	CASSWGTSGTPDTQYF	TGCGCCAGCAGCTGGGGGACTAGCGGGACGCCAGATACGCAGTATTTT
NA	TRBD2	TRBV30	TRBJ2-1	CAWRGTSAYNEQFF	TGTGCCTGGAGAGGGACTAGCGCCTACAATGAGCAGTTCTTC
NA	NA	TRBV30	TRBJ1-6	CAWRPRIDNSPLHF	TGTGCCTGGAGACCGAGAATTGATAATTCACCCCTCCACTTT
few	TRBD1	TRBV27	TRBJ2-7	CASSRDRDRAYEQYF	TGTGCCAGCAGCCGTGACCGGGACAGGGCCTACGAGCAGTACTTC
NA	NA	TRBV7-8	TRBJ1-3	CASSLVRDINTIYF	TGTGCCAGCAGCTTAGTCAGGGATATAAACACCATATATTTT
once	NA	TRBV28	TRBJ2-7	CASSLIQGLSYEQYF	TGTGCCAGCAGTTTGATTCAGGGGCTGTCCTACGAGCAGTACTTC
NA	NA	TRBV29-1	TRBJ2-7	CSVGGSSYEQYF	TGCAGCGTTGGTGGGAGTTCCTACGAGCAGTACTTC
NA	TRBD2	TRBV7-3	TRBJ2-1	CASSLMPPGLGSEQFF	TGTGCCAGCAGCTTAATGCCTCCGGGACTAGGAAGTGAGCAGTTCTTC
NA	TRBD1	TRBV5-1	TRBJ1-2	CASSSGQGAYGYTF	TGCGCCAGCAGCTCGGGACAGGGGGCATACGGCTACACCTTC
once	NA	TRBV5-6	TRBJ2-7	CASSLGRVSSYEQYF	TGTGCCAGCAGCTTGGGTCGGGTGAGCTCCTACGAGCAGTACTTC
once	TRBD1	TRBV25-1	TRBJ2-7	CARDRYEQYF	TGTGCCAGGGACAGGTACGAGCAGTACTTC
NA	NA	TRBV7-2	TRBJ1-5	CASSIRQNQPQHF	TGTGCCAGCAGCATACGACAGAATCAGCCCCAGCATTTT
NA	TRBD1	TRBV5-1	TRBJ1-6	CASSLVSGTANSPLHF	TGCGCCAGCAGCTTGGTATCAGGGACAGCTAATTCACCCCTCCACTTT
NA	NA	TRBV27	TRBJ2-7	CASSRVRDGLPTYEQYF	TGTGCCAGCAGCCGAGTTCGGGACGGGTTACCGACCTACGAGCAGTACTTC
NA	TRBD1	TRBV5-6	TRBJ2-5	CASSPDRGYQETQYF	TGTGCCAGCAGCCCGGACAGGGGGTACCAAGAGACCCAGTACTTC
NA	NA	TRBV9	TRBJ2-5	CASSAGSTGIQETQYF	TGTGCCAGCAGCGCCGGCTCAACGGGGATACAAGAGACCCAGTACTTC
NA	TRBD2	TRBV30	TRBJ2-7	CAWREYRTERDPYEQYF	TGTGCCTGGAGGGAATACCGTACAGAGCGGGATCCCTACGAGCAGTACTTC
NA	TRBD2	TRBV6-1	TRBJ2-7	CASSANSGHSYEQYF	TGTGCCAGCAGTGCCAATAGCGGGCACTCCTACGAGCAGTACTTC
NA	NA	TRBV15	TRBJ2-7	CATSRGGVSYEQYF	TGTGCCACCAGCAGAGGGGGCGTCTCCTACGAGCAGTACTTC
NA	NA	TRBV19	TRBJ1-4	CASLGGGREKLFF	TGTGCCAGCCTAGGCGGGGGCCGGGAAAAACTGTTTTTT
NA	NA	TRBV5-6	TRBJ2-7	CASSSPPSGSYEQYF	TGTGCCAGCAGTTCACCCCCCTCGGGATCCTACGAGCAGTACTTC
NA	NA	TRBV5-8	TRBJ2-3	CASSLVATHGDTQYF	TGTGCCAGCAGCTTGGTGGCGACCCACGGAGATACGCAGTATTTT
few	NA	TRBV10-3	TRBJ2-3	CAISQKDTQYF	TGTGCCATCAGCCAGAAAGATACGCAGTATTTT
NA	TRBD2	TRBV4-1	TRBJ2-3	CASSPLAGSTDTQYF	TGCGCCAGCAGTCCTCTAGCGGGAAGCACAGATACGCAGTATTTT
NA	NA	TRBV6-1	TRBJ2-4	CASSEFGSVAKNIQYF	TGTGCCAGCAGTGAATTCGGTAGCGTAGCCAAAAACATTCAGTACTTC
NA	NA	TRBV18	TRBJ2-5	CASSRQYQETQYF	TGTGCCAGCTCCCGACAGTACCAAGAGACCCAGTACTTC